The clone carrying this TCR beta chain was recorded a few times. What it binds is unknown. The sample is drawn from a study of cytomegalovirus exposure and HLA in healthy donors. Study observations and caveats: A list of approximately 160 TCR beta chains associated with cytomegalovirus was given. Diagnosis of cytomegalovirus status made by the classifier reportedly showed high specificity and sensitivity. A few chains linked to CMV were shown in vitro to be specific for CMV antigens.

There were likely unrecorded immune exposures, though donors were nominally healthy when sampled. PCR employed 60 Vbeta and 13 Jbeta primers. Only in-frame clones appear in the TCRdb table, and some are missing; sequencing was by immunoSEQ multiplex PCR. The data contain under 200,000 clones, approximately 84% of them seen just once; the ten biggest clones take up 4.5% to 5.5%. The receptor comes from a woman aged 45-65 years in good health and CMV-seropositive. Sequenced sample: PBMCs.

CDR3 protein: CASSPQTGTTEAFF. The DNA of the CDR3 is TGTGCCAGCAGCCCGCAGACAGGGACGACTGAAGCTTTCTTT. The chain uses TRBV11-3 and TRBJ1-1; TRBD1 matches at 7 bases. Trimming took 5 bases from V and 5 from J; bases not matched to a gene: 8. Germline V gene data show CDR1 as SGHNT and CDR2 as YENEEA. The CDR3 length is 14 residues.